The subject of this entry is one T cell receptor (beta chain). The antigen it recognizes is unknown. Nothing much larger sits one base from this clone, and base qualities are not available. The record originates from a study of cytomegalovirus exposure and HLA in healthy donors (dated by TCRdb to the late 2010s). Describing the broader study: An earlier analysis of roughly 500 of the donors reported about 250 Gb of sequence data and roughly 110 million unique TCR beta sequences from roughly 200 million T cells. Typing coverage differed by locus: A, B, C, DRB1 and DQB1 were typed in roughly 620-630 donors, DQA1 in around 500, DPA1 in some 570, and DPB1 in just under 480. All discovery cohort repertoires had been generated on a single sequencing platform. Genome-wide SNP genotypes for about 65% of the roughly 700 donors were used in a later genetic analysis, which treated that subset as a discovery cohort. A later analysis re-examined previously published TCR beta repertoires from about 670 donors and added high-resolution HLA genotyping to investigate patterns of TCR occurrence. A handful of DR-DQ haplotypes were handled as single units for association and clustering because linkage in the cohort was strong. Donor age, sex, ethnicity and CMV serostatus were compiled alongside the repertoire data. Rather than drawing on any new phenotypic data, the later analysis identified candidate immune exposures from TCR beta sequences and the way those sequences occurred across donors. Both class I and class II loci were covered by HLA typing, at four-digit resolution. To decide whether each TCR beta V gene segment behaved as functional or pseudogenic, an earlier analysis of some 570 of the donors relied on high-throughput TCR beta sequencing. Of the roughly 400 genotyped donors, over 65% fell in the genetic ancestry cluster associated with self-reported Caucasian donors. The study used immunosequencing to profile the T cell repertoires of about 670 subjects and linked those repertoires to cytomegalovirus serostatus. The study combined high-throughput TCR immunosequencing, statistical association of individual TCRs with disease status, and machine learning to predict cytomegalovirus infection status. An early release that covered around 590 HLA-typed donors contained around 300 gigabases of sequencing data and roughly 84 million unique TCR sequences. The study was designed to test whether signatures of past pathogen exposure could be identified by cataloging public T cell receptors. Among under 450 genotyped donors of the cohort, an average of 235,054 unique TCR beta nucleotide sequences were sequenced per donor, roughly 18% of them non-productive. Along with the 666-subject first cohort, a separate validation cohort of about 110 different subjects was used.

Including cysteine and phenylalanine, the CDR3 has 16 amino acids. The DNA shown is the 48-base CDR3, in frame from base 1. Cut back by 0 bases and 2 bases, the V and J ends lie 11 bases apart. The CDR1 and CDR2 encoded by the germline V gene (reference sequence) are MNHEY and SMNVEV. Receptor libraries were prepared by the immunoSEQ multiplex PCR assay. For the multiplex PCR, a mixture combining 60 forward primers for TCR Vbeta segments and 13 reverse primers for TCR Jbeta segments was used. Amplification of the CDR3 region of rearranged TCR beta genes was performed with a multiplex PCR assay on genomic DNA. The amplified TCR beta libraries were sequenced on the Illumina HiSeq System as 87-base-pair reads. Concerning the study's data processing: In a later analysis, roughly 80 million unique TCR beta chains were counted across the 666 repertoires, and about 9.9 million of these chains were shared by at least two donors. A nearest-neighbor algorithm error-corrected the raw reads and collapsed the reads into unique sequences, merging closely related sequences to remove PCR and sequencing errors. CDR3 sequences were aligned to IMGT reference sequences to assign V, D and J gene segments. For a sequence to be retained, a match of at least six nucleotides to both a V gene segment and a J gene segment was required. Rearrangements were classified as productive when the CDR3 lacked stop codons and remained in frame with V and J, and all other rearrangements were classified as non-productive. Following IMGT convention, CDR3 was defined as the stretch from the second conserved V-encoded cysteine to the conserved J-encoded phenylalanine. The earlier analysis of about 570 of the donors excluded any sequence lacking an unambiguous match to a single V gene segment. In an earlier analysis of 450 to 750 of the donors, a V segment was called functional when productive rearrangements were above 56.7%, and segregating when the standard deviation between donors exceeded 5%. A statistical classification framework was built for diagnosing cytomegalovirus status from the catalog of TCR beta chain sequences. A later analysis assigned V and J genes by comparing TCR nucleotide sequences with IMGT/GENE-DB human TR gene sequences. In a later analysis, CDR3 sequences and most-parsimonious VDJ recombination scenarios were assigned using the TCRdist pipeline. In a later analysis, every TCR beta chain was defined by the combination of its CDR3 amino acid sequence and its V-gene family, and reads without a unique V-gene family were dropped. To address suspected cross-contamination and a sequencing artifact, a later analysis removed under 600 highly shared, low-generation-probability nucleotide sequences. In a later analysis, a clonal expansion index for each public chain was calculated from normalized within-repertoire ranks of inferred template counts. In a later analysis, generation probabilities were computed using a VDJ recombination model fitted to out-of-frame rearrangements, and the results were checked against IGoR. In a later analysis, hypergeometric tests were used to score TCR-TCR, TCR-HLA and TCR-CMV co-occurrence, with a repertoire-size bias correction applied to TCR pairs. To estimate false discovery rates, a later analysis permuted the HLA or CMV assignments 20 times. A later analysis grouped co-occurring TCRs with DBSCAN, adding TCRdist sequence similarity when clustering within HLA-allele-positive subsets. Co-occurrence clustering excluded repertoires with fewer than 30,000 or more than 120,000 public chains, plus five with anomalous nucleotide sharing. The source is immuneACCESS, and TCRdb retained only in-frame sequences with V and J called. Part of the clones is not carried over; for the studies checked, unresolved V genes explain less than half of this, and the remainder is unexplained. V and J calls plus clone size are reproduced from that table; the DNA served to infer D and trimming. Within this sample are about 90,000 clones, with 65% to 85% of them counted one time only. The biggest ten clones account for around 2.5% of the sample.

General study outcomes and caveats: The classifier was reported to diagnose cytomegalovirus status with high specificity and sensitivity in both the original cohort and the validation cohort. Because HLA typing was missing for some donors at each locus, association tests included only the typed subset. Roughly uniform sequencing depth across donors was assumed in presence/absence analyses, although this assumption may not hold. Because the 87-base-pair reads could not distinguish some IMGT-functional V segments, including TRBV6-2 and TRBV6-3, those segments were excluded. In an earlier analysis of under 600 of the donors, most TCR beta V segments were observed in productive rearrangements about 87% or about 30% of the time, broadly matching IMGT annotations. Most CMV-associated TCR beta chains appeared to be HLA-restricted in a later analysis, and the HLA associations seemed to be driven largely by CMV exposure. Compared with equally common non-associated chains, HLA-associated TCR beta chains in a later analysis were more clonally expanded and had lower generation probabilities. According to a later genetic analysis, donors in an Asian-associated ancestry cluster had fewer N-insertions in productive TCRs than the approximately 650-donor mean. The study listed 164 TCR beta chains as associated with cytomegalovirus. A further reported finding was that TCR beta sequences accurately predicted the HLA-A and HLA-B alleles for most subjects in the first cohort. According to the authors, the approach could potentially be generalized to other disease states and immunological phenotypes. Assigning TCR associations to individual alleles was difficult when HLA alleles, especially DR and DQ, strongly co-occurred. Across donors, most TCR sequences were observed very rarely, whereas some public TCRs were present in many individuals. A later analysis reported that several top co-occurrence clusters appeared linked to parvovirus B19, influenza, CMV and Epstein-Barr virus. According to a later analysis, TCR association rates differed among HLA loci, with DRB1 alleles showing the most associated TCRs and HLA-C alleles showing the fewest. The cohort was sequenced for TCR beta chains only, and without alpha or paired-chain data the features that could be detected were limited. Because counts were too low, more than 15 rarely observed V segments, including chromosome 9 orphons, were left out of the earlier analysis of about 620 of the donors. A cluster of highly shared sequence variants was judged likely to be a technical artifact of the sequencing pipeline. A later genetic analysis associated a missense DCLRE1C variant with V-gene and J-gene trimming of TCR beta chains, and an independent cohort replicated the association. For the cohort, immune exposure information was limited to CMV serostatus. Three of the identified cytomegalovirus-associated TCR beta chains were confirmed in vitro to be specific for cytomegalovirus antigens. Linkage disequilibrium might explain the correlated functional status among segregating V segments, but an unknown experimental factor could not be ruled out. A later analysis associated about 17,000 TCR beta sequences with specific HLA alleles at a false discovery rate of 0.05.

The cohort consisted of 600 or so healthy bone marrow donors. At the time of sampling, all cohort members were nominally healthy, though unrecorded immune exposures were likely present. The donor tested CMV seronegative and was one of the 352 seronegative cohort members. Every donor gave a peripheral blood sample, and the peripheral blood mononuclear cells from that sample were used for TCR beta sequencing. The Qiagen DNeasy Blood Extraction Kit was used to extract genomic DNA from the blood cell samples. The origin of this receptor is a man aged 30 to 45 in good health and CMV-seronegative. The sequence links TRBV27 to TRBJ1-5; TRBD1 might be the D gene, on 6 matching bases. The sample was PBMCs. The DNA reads TGTGCCAGCAGTTTATCTTACAGGGATGGCAATCAGCCCCAGCATTTT. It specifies CASSLSYRDGNQPQHF.